The T cell receptor beta chain under discussion was sequenced for a study of T cells after yellow fever vaccination. Study context: SMART-Seq v4 Ultra Low Input prepared the low-cell-number fractions. Findings of the study overall: Once the booster was given, most primary-vaccination clones reappeared, at 95% to 97% for CD4 and roughly 91% for CD8.

By 5'RACE template switching, TCR cDNA was produced, with a universal primer site and UMIs added in the process. TCRdb fed the 5' RACE reads into MiXCR, producing one record per CDR3 protein. The sample carries fewer than 400,000 distinct CDR3 sequences, 6.2% recorded once. A few counts support this clonotype. Its matching antigen is unknown. V was shortened by 0 bases and J by 5 bases, with 13 bases between the two germline ends. Germline V gene sequence: CDR1 DFQATT, CDR2 SNEGSKA (reference sequence). CDR3 length: 14 residues. The TCR comes from a man between 25 and 39 years old who received the YFV17D yellow fever vaccine. The J gene is TRBJ1-1, the V gene TRBV20-1; perhaps TRBD1 as D (6 bases). The source material was PBMCs, sampled 5 days after the yellow fever booster vaccination. The CDR3 DNA is TGCAGTGCTAGAGATCCCCAGGGGCGGACTGAAGCTTTCTTT. Protein sequence: CSARDPQGRTEAFF.